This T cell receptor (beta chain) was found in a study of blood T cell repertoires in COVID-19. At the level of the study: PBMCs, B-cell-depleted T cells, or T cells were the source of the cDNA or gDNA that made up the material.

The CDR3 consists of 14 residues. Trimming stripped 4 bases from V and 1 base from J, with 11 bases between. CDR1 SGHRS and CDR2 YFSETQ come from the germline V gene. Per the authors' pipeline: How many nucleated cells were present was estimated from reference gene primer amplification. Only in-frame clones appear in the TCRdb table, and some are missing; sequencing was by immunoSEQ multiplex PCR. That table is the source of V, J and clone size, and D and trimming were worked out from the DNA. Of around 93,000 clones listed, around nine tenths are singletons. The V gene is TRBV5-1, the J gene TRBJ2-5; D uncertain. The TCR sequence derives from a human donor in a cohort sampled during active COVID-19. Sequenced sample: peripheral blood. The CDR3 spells CASSPGVLQETQYF. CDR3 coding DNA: TGCGCCAGCAGCCCCGGAGTCCTCCAAGAGACCCAGTACTTC.